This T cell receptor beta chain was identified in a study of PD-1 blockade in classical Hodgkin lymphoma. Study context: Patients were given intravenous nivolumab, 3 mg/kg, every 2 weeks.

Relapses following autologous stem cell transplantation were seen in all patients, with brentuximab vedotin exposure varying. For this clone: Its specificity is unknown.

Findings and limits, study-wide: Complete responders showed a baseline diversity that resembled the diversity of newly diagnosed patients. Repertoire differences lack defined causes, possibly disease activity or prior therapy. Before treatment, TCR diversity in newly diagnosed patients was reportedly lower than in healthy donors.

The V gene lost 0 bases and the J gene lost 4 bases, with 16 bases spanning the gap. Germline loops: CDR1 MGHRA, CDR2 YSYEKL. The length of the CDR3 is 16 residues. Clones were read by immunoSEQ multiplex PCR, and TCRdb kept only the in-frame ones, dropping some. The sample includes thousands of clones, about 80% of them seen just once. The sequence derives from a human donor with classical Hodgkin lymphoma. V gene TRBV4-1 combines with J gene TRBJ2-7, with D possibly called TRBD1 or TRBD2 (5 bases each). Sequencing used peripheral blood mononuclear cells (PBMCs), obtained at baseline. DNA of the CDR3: TGCGCCAGCAGCCAAGATAGCGCCCCTGGGGCGTACGAGCAGTACTTC. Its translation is CASSQDSAPGAYEQYF.